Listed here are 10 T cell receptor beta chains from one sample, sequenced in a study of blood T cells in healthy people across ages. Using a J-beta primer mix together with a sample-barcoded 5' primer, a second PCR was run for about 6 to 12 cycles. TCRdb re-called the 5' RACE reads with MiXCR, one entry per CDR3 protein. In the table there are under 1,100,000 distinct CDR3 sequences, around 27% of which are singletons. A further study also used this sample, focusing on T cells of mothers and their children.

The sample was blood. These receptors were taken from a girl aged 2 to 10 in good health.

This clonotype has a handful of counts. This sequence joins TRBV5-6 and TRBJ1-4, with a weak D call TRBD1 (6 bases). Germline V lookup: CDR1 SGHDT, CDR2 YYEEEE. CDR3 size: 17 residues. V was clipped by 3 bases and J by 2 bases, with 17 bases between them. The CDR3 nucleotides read TGTGCCAGCAGCTCGGACGTCAGGGGCACGACTAATGAAAAACTGTTTTTT. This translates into CASSSDVRGTTNEKLFF.

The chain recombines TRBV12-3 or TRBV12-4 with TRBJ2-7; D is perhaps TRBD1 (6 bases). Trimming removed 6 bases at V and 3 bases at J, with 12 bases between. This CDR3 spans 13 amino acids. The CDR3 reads CASRPEGDYEQYF. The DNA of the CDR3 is TGTGCCAGCAGACCAGAGGGGGACTACGAGCAGTACTTC.

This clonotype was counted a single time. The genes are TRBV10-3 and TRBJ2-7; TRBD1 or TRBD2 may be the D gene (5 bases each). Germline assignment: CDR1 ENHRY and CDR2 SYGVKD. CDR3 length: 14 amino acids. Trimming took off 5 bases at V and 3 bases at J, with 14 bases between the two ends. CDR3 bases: TGTGCCATCAGTCTCAGGGAGCTTGGCTACGAGCAGTACTTC. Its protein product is CAISLRELGYEQYF.

The CDR3 nucleotides read TGTGCCAGCAGCTTAGACGGGACAGGGGGCGAGCAGTACTTC. It specifies CASSLDGTGGEQYF. The rearrangement joins TRBV7-6 to TRBJ2-7, with TRBD1 matching 11 bases. Germline trimming cut 1 base from V and 6 bases from J; bases unmatched to any gene: 2. The CDR3 consists of 14 residues. Germline V gene lookup returns CDR1 SGHVS and CDR2 FNYEAQ. Drawing the rest from reference TRBV7-6 and TRBJ2-7, the complete variable domain is GAGVSQSPRYKVTKRGQDVALRCDPISGHVSLYWYRQALGQGPEFLTYFNYEAQQDKSGLPNDRFSAERPEGSISTLTIQRTEQRDSAMYRCASSLDGTGGEQYFGPGTRLTVT.

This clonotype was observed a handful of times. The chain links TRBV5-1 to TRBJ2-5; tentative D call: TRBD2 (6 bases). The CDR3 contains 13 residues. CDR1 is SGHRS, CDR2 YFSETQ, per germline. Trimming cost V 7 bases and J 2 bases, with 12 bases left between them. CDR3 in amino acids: CASATGAQETQYF. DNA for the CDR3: TGCGCCAGCGCCACGGGAGCTCAAGAGACCCAGTACTTC.

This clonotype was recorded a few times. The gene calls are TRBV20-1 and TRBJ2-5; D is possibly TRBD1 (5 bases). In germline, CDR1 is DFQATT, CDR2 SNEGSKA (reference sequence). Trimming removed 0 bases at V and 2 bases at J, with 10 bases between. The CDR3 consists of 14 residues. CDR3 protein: CSARDFRQQETQYF. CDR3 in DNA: TGCAGTGCTAGAGATTTTCGACAGCAAGAGACCCAGTACTTC.

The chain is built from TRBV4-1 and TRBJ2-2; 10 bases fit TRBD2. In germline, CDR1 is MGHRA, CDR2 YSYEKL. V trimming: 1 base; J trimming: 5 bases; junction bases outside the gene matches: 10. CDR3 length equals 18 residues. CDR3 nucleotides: TGCGCCAGCAGCCAAGCAACTCCTAGCGGGAGTAGGACCGGGGAGCTGTTTTTT. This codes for CASSQATPSGSRTGELFF.

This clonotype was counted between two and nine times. The CDR3 here is CASRLGGAARNEQFF. DNA for the CDR3: TGTGCCAGCAGACTAGGGGGGGCCGCCCGGAATGAGCAGTTCTTC. The chain is built from TRBV5-4 and TRBJ2-5, with D possibly TRBD2 on 7 matching bases. The J call may be wrong; the DNA end is better matched by TRBJ2-1. CDR3 length: 15 amino acids. Per germline, CDR1 SGHNT and CDR2 YYREEE (reference sequence).

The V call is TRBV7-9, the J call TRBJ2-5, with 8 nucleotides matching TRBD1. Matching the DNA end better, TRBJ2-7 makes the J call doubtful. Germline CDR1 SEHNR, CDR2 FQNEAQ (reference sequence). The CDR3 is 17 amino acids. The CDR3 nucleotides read TGTGCCAGCAGCTTAGATGCAAAGACAGGGGCCCCCTACGAGCAGTACTTC. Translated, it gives CASSLDAKTGAPYEQYF.

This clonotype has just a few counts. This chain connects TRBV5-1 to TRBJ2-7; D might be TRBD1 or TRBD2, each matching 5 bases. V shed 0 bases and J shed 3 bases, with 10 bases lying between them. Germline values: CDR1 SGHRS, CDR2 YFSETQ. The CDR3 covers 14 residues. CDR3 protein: CASSLDLGVYEQYF. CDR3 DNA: TGCGCCAGCAGCTTGGACCTGGGGGTCTACGAGCAGTACTTC. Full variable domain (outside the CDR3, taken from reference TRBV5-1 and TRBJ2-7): KAGVTQTPRYLIKTRGQQVTLSCSPISGHRSVSWYQQTPGQGLQFLFEYFSETQRNKGNFPGRFSGRQFSNSRSEMNVSTLELGDSALYLCASSLDLGVYEQYFGPGTRLTVT.